The 10 T cell receptor beta chains listed next were all sequenced from one sample in a study of blood T cell repertoires in COVID-19. Produced via immunoSEQ multiplex PCR; TCRdb's table is partial and in-frame only. This sample has about 370,000 clones; about 89% occur once, and the top ten carry over 9.5%. Sequencing used peripheral blood. The receptor source for this set is a woman in her 30s with COVID-19, enrolled during active disease.

The chain couples TRBV27 to TRBJ1-5; D call uncertain. V was clipped by 3 bases and J by 2 bases, with 11 bases between them. The CDR3 spans 15 residues. Germline V lookup: CDR1 MNHEY, CDR2 SMNVEV (reference sequence). Written as DNA, the CDR3 is TGTGCCAGCAGTTTTTTGGGAGATCGCAATCAGCCCCAGCATTTT. This gives the protein CASSFLGDRNQPQHF.

This clone appeared many times. The chain recombines TRBV5-1 with TRBJ2-1; D not resolved. Germline assignment: CDR1 SGHRS and CDR2 YFSETQ. V was pared by 0 bases and J by 6 bases, with 10 bases between. This CDR3 has 14 residues. DNA for the CDR3: TGCGCCAGCAGCTTGGGCGGCCCTTTCAATGAGCAGTTCTTC. Translated, it gives CASSLGGPFNEQFF.

CDR3 DNA: TGTGCCAGCAGCTCACAGGGAGAAAAACTGTTTTTT. Its translation is CASSSQGEKLFF. This chain connects TRBV7-9 to TRBJ1-4; a weak D match, TRBD1 (6 bases). V was shortened by 4 bases and J by 8 bases, with 8 bases between the two germline ends. The CDR3 totals 12 residues. CDR1 SEHNR and CDR2 FQNEAQ come from the germline V gene (reference sequence). The variable domain in full, with the rest retrieved from reference TRBV7-9 and TRBJ1-4, is DTGVSQNPRHKITKRGQNVTFRCDPISEHNRLYWYRQTLGQGPEFLTYFQNEAQLEKSRLLSDRFSAERPKGSFSTLEIQRTEQGDSAMYLCASSSQGEKLFFGSGTQLSVL.

The chain combines TRBV6-5 with TRBJ1-5; 11 bases match TRBD1. The length of the CDR3 is 15 residues. J was trimmed by 4 bases and V by 6 bases; bases with no gene match: 5. The germline CDR1 and CDR2 sequences are MNHEY and SVGAGI. The CDR3 sequence is CASSRDRGYNQPQHF. In DNA, the CDR3 is TGTGCCAGCAGCCGGGACAGGGGGTATAATCAGCCCCAGCATTTT.

The V and J genes are TRBV19 and TRBJ1-1; TRBD1 might be the D (6 bases). V was pared by 4 bases and J by 5 bases, with 14 bases between. CDR1 is LNHDA, CDR2 SQIVND, per germline (reference sequence). This CDR3 contains 14 residues. CDR3 DNA sequence: TGTGCCAGTAGTACCAACAGGGAGGGGACTGAAGCTTTCTTT. The encoded protein is CASSTNREGTEAFF.

The chain carries TRBV11-2 and TRBJ2-6; perhaps TRBD1 as D (5 bases). This CDR3 is 17 amino acids long. Deletions cut 2 bases from V and 0 bases from J, with 11 bases between. Per germline, CDR1 SGHAT and CDR2 FQNNGV. The CDR3 protein is CASSLQGFFSGANVLTF. CDR3 nucleotide sequence: TGTGCCAGCAGCTTACAGGGTTTTTTCTCTGGGGCCAACGTCCTGACTTTC.

This chain connects TRBV14 to TRBJ2-7; 9 bases are a match to TRBD1. The CDR3 consists of 14 residues. Per the germline V gene, CDR1 is SGHDN and CDR2 is FVKESK. V lost 1 base to trimming and J lost 2 bases; unmatched junction nucleotides: 0. This CDR3 is CASSQGTGAYEQYF. The CDR3 region has the DNA TGTGCCAGCAGCCAAGGGACAGGGGCCTACGAGCAGTACTTC.

This clone came up once. V usage is TRBV4-2 and J usage is TRBJ2-1; TRBD2 matches 12 bases. J was trimmed by 5 bases and V by 4 bases; bases with no gene match: 0. This CDR3 comprises 14 residues. The germline CDR1 and CDR2 sequences are LGHNA and YNFKEQ. The chain's CDR3 is CASSRTSGNNEQFF. In DNA, the CDR3 is TGTGCCAGCAGCCGGACTAGCGGGAACAATGAGCAGTTCTTC.

The chain is built from TRBV2 and TRBJ2-1, with a possible D match to TRBD2 (5 bases). The V gene's germline CDR1 is SNHLY and CDR2 FYNNEI. This CDR3 has 14 amino acids. Trimming shortened V by 9 bases and J by 3 bases, and 15 bases separated the two germline ends. CDR3 protein: CASTPGFFYNEQFF. The CDR3 DNA reads TGTGCCAGTACCCCGGGATTCTTCTACAATGAGCAGTTCTTC.

J is TRBJ2-7 and V is TRBV19; D may be TRBD1 (6 bases). Trimming took off 3 bases at V and 3 bases at J, with 18 bases between the two ends. Germline-derived CDR1 and CDR2 are LNHDA and SQIVND (reference sequence). The CDR3 covers 16 residues. DNA of the CDR3: TGTGCCAGTAGTATCGTAAACAGGGCCCCCGGCTACGAGCAGTACTTC. Encoded protein: CASSIVNRAPGYEQYF.